Following are 21 T cell receptor beta chains from one sample sequenced in a study of blood T cell repertoires in COVID-19. Some clones are missing from TCRdb's copy, which holds only in-frame ones; the method was immunoSEQ multiplex PCR. The sample includes a few hundred thousand clones, approximately 85% of them seen just once. Sample: peripheral blood. The source of these receptors is a human donor with COVID-19, enrolled during active disease. The donor label of this sample is uncertain.

The chain is built from TRBV30 and TRBJ1-2; D might be TRBD1 (5 bases). The CDR3 sequence is 14 residues long. V lost 4 bases, J lost 4 bases, and 16 bases lay in between. The germline gives CDR1 GTSNPN, CDR2 SVGIG (reference sequence). CDR3 amino acids: CAWTSLGLAYGYTF. The CDR3 coding sequence is TGTGCCTGGACTTCTCTGGGGCTGGCCTATGGCTACACCTTC.

V gene TRBV7-9 combines with J gene TRBJ1-2; D is uncertain. There are 15 residues in the CDR3. From germline, CDR1 is SEHNR and CDR2 FQNEAQ (reference sequence). V was clipped by 6 bases and J by 4 bases, with 18 bases between them. CDR3 region: CASSHPGGLIYGYTF. CDR3 nucleotide sequence: TGTGCCAGCAGTCACCCAGGCGGACTGATCTATGGCTACACCTTC.

The CDR3 loop reads CAISEAQGENSPLHF. The CDR3, as DNA: TGTGCCATCAGTGAGGCGCAGGGTGAAAATTCACCCCTCCACTTT. The chain joins TRBV10-3 to TRBJ1-6, with a weak D call TRBD1 (5 bases). CDR1 is ENHRY and CDR2 is SYGVKD in the germline V gene. Trimming removed 2 bases at V and 7 bases at J, with 12 bases between. CDR3 length: 15 amino acids.

This rearrangement joins TRBV10-3 to TRBJ1-1, with D unclear. V was clipped by 7 bases and J by 5 bases, with 8 bases between them. The CDR3 sequence is 11 residues long. Germline CDR1 reads ENHRY; CDR2 reads SYGVKD. The CDR3 coding sequence is TGTGCCATCATTGGAGGAACTGAAGCTTTCTTT. This translates into CAIIGGTEAFF.

This clone has a single count. The CDR3 bases are TGCGCCAGCAGGAGGGACAGGGGTTCCGAGCAGTACTTC. This sequence encodes CASRRDRGSEQYF. This chain connects TRBV10-2 to TRBJ2-7; 10 positions match TRBD1. The CDR3 consists of 13 residues. The V gene end was trimmed by 6 bases and the J gene end by 6 bases; junction bases not matched to a gene: 5. The germline V gene has CDR1 WSHSY and CDR2 SAAADI.

The chain carries TRBV28 and TRBJ1-1, with 7 bases matching TRBD1. The CDR3 sequence is 15 residues long. The V gene end was trimmed by 7 bases and the J gene end by 11 bases; junction bases not matched to a gene: 19. Germline lookup yields CDR1 MDHEN and CDR2 SYDVKM. CDR3 sequence: CASIQSRGLGGGAFF. The DNA of the CDR3 is TGTGCCAGCATCCAAAGCAGGGGCCTAGGAGGGGGCGCTTTCTTT. The variable domain in full, with the rest retrieved from reference TRBV28 and TRBJ1-1, is DVKVTQSSRYLVKRTGEKVFLECVQDMDHENMFWYRQDPGLGLRLIYFSYDVKMKEKGDIPEGYSVSREKKERFSLILESASTNQTSMYLCASIQSRGLGGGAFFGQGTRLTVV.

This chain uses TRBV7-3 with TRBJ2-5, with D perhaps TRBD2 (5 bases). Trimming cost V 1 base and J 4 bases, with 16 bases left between them. Per germline, CDR1 SGHTA and CDR2 FQGTGA. There are 16 residues in the CDR3. The chain's CDR3 is CASSLSLVAGGETQYF. The DNA for the CDR3 is TGTGCCAGCAGCTTAAGTCTCGTGGCGGGTGGAGAGACCCAGTACTTC.

The V and J genes are TRBV6-5 and TRBJ2-4, with D perhaps matching TRBD1 (5 bases). V shed 2 bases and J shed 0 bases, with 8 bases lying between them. The CDR3 is made up of 15 amino acids. CDR1 MNHEY and CDR2 SVGAGI come from the germline V gene. CDR3 in amino acids: CASSYDQGAKNIQYF. The CDR3 nucleotides are TGTGCCAGCAGTTACGATCAGGGAGCCAAAAACATTCAGTACTTC.

This rearrangement joins TRBV4-1 to TRBJ1-4, with unresolved D. CDR1 is MGHRA, CDR2 YSYEKL, per germline. Trimming took off 4 bases at V and 0 bases at J, with 18 bases between the two ends. This CDR3 is 18 amino acids long. CDR3 sequence: CASSPYNTAEATNEKLFF. DNA of the CDR3: TGCGCCAGCAGCCCGTATAATACAGCTGAAGCAACTAATGAAAAACTGTTTTTT.

This chain joins TRBV29-1 and TRBJ2-5, with 14 positions matching TRBD2. Germline assignment: CDR1 SQVTM and CDR2 ANQGSEA. The CDR3 totals 14 residues. Trimming at V came to 2 bases and at J to 9 bases, leaving 5 bases not matched to a gene. CDR3: CSVELGLAGGPQYF. The CDR3 DNA sequence: TGCAGCGTTGAACTTGGACTAGCGGGAGGTCCCCAGTACTTC.

This clone was detected only once. The chain has TRBV29-1 and TRBJ1-4; D might be TRBD1 (5 bases). The CDR3 extends over 14 amino acids. Looked up from germline, CDR1 is SQVTM and CDR2 is ANQGSEA. Trimming stripped 6 bases from V and 7 bases from J, with 18 bases between. In DNA form, the CDR3 reads TGCAGCGTCTCTCCAGGCGGGGCAGGTGAAAAACTGTTTTTT. Translating gives CSVSPGGAGEKLFF.

The CDR3 here is CASSLQTGSGEKLFF. CDR3 sequence (DNA): TGTGCCAGCAGCCTACAGACAGGATCCGGTGAAAAACTGTTTTTT. The chain links TRBV7-9 to TRBJ1-4, with D perhaps matching TRBD1 (6 bases). V lost 5 bases and J lost 7, with 17 bases in between. This CDR3 contains 15 residues. Germline values: CDR1 SEHNR, CDR2 FQNEAQ (reference sequence).

The V gene is TRBV18, the J gene TRBJ1-3, with D possibly TRBD1 on 5 matching bases. This CDR3 region has 16 residues. The V and J ends lost 4 bases and 2 bases respectively, with 15 bases between them. From germline, CDR1 is KGHSH and CDR2 LQKENI. CDR3 loop: CASSLPSRAAGNTIYF. DNA for the CDR3: TGTGCCAGCTCACTGCCAAGCAGGGCGGCTGGAAACACCATATATTTT.

This clone occurred once. The V gene is TRBV7-2, the J gene TRBJ2-7, with 10 bases lining up with TRBD1. The CDR3 is made up of 15 amino acids. The trim removed 5 bases at V and 3 bases at J, leaving 7 bases unmatched. CDR1 and CDR2 from the germline V gene are SGHTA and FQGNSA. The CDR3 is CASSPSTGGSYEQYF. The CDR3 DNA reads as TGTGCCAGCAGCCCCTCGACAGGGGGCAGCTACGAGCAGTACTTC.

The chain combines TRBV14 with TRBJ2-2; D remains ambiguous. From germline, CDR1 is SGHDN and CDR2 FVKESK. The CDR3 runs to 13 residues. The germline V and J ends were trimmed by 2 bases and 6 bases, with 7 bases remaining between them. CDR3 region: CASSQFGSGELFF. The CDR3 DNA reads as TGTGCCAGCAGCCAATTCGGGTCCGGGGAGCTGTTTTTT.

J is TRBJ2-1 and V is TRBV12-3 or TRBV12-4, with TRBD2 identical over 7 bases. Unmatched junction bases numbered 6, after V lost 8 bases and J lost 5 bases. CDR3 length: 13 amino acids. The CDR3 reads CASAPLANNEQFF. In nucleotides, the CDR3 is TGTGCCAGCGCCCCACTAGCGAACAATGAGCAGTTCTTC.

The gene calls are TRBV29-1 and TRBJ2-2, with 10 bases that match TRBD1. CDR1 and CDR2 from the germline V gene are SQVTM and ANQGSEA. This CDR3 spans 15 amino acids. V trimming: 6 bases; J trimming: 9 bases; junction bases outside the gene matches: 13. Here the CDR3 DNA reads TGCAGCGTGCCTGGTGGGACAGGGGTTTTGAGGGAGCTGTTTTTT. This gives the protein CSVPGGTGVLRELFF.

V and J are TRBV5-1 and TRBJ1-3; the D gene is possibly TRBD1 (6 bases). Germline CDR1 and CDR2: SGHRS and YFSETQ. V was pared by 4 bases and J by 4 bases, with 15 bases between. This CDR3 contains 15 residues. This chain's CDR3 is CASSVDGDRGNTIYF. The CDR3 nucleotides read TGCGCCAGCAGCGTGGACGGTGACAGGGGAAACACCATATATTTT.

Notes on this clone: This CDR3 fails to terminate in the conserved phenylalanine or tryptophan, so it likely reflects a read error. No DNA is shown, since the ends of the CDR3 on it are uncertain; the CDR3 is the one TCRdb lists. The chain links TRBV2 to TRBJ1-6. The CDR3 is 8 residues long, ends included. Germline CDR1 reads SNHLY; CDR2 reads FYNNEI. The CDR3 loop is CASSGYEI.

J is TRBJ1-4 and V is TRBV6-2 or TRBV6-3; TRBD1 matches at 7 bases. Trimming removed 4 bases from V and 5 bases from J; junction bases left unmatched: 4. Germline loops: CDR1 MNHEY, CDR2 SVGEGT. This CDR3 contains 14 residues. For the CDR3, the DNA is TGTGCCAGCAGTTCCGGGACAGACAATGAAAAACTGTTTTTT. It translates to CASSSGTDNEKLFF.

The chain couples TRBV30 to TRBJ1-5; D perhaps matches TRBD1 (6 bases). Deletions cut 5 bases from V and 4 bases from J, with 15 bases between. The CDR3 loop spans 14 amino acids. Germline loops: CDR1 GTSNPN, CDR2 SVGIG (reference sequence). The CDR3 DNA reads as TGTGCCTGGCAGTCCGGGACAAAGAATCAGCCCCAGCATTTT. It codes for CAWQSGTKNQPQHF.